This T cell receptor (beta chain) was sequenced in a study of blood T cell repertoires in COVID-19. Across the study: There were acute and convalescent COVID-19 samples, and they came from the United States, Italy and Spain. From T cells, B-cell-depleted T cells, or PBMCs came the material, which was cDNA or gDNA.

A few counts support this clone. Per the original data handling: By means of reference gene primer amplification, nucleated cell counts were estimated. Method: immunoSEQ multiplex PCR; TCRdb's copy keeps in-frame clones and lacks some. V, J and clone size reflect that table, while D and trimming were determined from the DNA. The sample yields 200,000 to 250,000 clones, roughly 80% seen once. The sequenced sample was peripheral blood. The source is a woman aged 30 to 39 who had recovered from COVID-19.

CDR3 in amino acids: CASLRQGDTGELFF. CDR3 sequence (DNA): TGTGCCAGCCTGAGGCAGGGGGACACCGGGGAGCTGTTTTTT. This chain joins TRBV5-5 and TRBJ2-2; TRBD1 agrees at 7 bases. The CDR3 loop spans 14 amino acids. Losses at the gene ends were 7 bases for V and 3 bases for J; bases not matched to a gene: 6. CDR1 and CDR2 (germline): SGHKS, YYEKEE (reference sequence).